This TCR beta chain was retrieved from a study of response to subunit inactivated influenza vaccine. General study points: Seasonal influenza vaccination, on each occasion, was suggested by the authors to recruit few new T cells.

TCRdb used MiXCR to reprocess the RT-PCR reads, holding one entry per CDR3 protein. Of 200,000 to 300,000 distinct CDR3 sequences listed, 9.5% to 15% were seen once; the top ten hold about 8%. Many counts were recorded for this clonotype. Its target is not known. The specimen was non-naive T cells sorted from PBMCs, collected less than 15 days before vaccination. This TCR came from a man between 45 and 60 years old who received an inactivated influenza vaccine.

The CDR3: CASSGYRSPGNEQFF. In nucleotides, the CDR3 is TGTGCCAGCAGTGGCTACCGGTCGCCGGGCAATGAGCAGTTCTTC. V gene TRBV6-2 or TRBV6-3 combines with J gene TRBJ2-1; D is unclear. Germline V gives CDR1 MNHEY, CDR2 SVGEGT. There are 15 residues in the CDR3. Trimming shortened V by 5 bases and J by 6 bases, and 17 bases separated the two germline ends.